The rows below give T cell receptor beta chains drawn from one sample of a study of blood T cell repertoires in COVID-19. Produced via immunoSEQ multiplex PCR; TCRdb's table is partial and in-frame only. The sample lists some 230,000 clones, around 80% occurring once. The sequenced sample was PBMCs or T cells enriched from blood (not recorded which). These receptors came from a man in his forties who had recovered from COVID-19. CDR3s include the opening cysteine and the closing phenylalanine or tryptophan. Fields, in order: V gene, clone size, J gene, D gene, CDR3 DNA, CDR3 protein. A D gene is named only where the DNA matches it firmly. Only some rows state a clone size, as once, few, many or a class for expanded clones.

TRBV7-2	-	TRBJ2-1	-	TGTGCCAGCAGCACCGCCATGTGGTCAGGGCGCAATGAGCAGTTCTTC	CASSTAMWSGRNEQFF
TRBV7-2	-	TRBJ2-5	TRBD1	TGTGCCAGCAGCTTAGGACAGGGAGCCCTGGGCCAGTACTTC	CASSLGQGALGQYF
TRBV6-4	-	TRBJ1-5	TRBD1	TGTGCCAGCAGTCGCTCCAACAGGGGGCAAAGCAATCAGCCCCAGCATTTT	CASSRSNRGQSNQPQHF
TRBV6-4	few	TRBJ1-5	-	TGTGCCAGCAGCTTAACCGTAGATCAGCCCCAGCATTTT	CASSLTVDQPQHF
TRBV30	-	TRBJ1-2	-	TGTGCCTGGAGTGTACCCGGGGGATGGAGTGGCTACACCTTC	CAWSVPGGWSGYTF
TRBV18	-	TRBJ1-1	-	TGTGCCAGCTCACTAGAACGGACAGCGAACACTGAAGCTTTCTTT	CASSLERTANTEAFF
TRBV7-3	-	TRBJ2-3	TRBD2	TGTGCCAGCAGCTTAACCGGGCCTAGCGGGGGGGCCAGGTTTACGCAGTATTTT	CASSLTGPSGGARFTQYF
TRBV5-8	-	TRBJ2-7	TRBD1	TGTGCCAGCAGCTGGGGGACAGGGCGGTACGAGCAGTACTTC	CASSWGTGRYEQYF
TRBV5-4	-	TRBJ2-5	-	TGTGCCAGCAGCTTGGGTTTGGGACTGATGGAGACCCAGTACTTC	CASSLGLGLMETQYF
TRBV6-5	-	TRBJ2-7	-	TGTGCCACCCTGACAGAGCCTGGCGAGCAGTACTTC	CATLTEPGEQYF
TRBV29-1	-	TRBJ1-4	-	TGCAGCGTTTCTTACAGGGTGAATGAAAAACTGTTTTTT	CSVSYRVNEKLFF
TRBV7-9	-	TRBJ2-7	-	TGTGCCAGCAGCTCAACAGGGATCGAGCAGTACTTC	CASSSTGIEQYF
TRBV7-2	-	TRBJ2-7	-	TGTGCCAGCAGCCCACGACAGGCCTACGAGCAGTACTTC	CASSPRQAYEQYF
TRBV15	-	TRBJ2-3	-	TGTGCCACCAGCAACCCACTACCAGATACGCAGTATTTT	CATSNPLPDTQYF
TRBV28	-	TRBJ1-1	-	TGTGCCAGCAGCCTAACTTTCAGGGGAACTGAAGCTTTCTTT	CASSLTFRGTEAFF